The rows below give T cell receptor beta chains drawn from one sample of a study of blood T cell repertoires in COVID-19. The data were produced by immunoSEQ multiplex PCR, yet TCRdb's version contains in-frame clones alone and is incomplete. The sample has 240,000 or so clones, more than 75% seen once. The sample taken for sequencing was peripheral blood. Source of these receptors: a middle-aged woman who had recovered from COVID-19. Each CDR3 is given with its conserved first and last residue. Part of the rows lack a size; the others show once, few, many or a class for expanded clones.

j_gene	abundance	v_gene	CDR3aa
TRBJ2-3	NA	TRBV5-4	CASSLGLAGRDTQYF
TRBJ2-5	once	TRBV5-3	CARSLQGRETQYF
TRBJ2-7	NA	TRBV7-9	CASSLGTNFAYEQYF
TRBJ1-5	NA	TRBV12-3/TRBV12-4	CASNQGNQPQHF
TRBJ2-5	NA	TRBV6-5	CASTRGETQYF
TRBJ2-5	NA	TRBV6-5	CASSYQLAGAETQYF
TRBJ1-6	NA	TRBV29-1	CSAGGGTGNSPLHF
TRBJ1-1	few	TRBV10-3	CAIRTGANTEAFF
TRBJ1-2	NA	TRBV6-5	CASSYGYDSFYGYTF
TRBJ1-1	NA	TRBV12-5	CASGLREAEAFF
TRBJ2-7	NA	TRBV30	CAWSVASGRFEQYF
TRBJ2-3	NA	TRBV6-2/TRBV6-3	CASSAPPGVTQYF
TRBJ2-2	NA	TRBV4-1	CASSQGRNTGELFF
TRBJ2-6	NA	TRBV15	CATSGHRGARPGANVLTF
TRBJ2-7	NA	TRBV30	CAWSPGHPYEQYF
TRBJ1-4	NA	TRBV24-1	CATSPGGTTNEKLFF
TRBJ1-2	NA	TRBV18	CASSPTGDYGYTF
TRBJ2-7	NA	TRBV29-1	CSVVTGTYEQYF
TRBJ1-2	once	TRBV24-1	CATSDWTDTGYTF
TRBJ2-3	NA	TRBV18	CASTLGQGHDTQYF
TRBJ2-3	NA	TRBV19	CASSILGALTDTQYF
TRBJ1-1	NA	TRBV30	CAWTSTGTGTEAFF
TRBJ2-2	NA	TRBV27	CASSLFGQGGTGELFF
TRBJ2-2	NA	TRBV28	CASTPGLAGGYPHGELFF
TRBJ2-3	once	TRBV19	CASSSRTSGRKRDTQYF
TRBJ2-5	NA	TRBV19	CASSYGGPETQYF
TRBJ1-5	NA	TRBV7-9	CASSYDSVPQHF
TRBJ2-1	NA	TRBV3-1/TRBV3-2	CASSPRDRVANEQFF
TRBJ1-2	NA	TRBV30	CAWSRALGDYGYTF
TRBJ2-7	once	TRBV5-6	CASSLGAGEQYF
TRBJ1-3	NA	TRBV2	CASSRATGWIVDPGNTIYF
TRBJ2-6	NA	TRBV18	CASSPPRGSGANVLTF
TRBJ2-7	once	TRBV3-1/TRBV3-2	CASSQEGASGSEQYF
TRBJ2-5	once	TRBV6-5	CASSYPAGGKETQYF
TRBJ2-1	NA	TRBV6-6	CASSLGTSGNNEQFF
TRBJ1-1	NA	TRBV9	CASSEGGEKTEAFF
TRBJ2-5	NA	TRBV5-1	CASSGGTSGQETQYF
TRBJ2-1	NA	TRBV30	CAWSVAGPPIVF
TRBJ2-3	NA	TRBV30	CAWSVLASGGGDTQYF
TRBJ2-7	NA	TRBV25-1	CASSEWWRGSYEQYF
TRBJ2-1	NA	TRBV18	CASSLAGGNEQFF
TRBJ1-5	NA	TRBV5-4	CASSFDPGGNQPQHF
TRBJ2-3	NA	TRBV9	CASSGGGITDTQYF
TRBJ2-2	NA	TRBV9	CASTPVGVFTGELFF
TRBJ1-2	NA	TRBV28	CASTRARLDYGYTF
TRBJ1-3	NA	TRBV9	CASSPSPLSSGNTIYF
TRBJ1-5	NA	TRBV5-1	CASSLGGGTGNQPQHF
TRBJ1-1	once	TRBV19	CASSILSSMNTEAFF
TRBJ1-5	NA	TRBV10-3	CAIMGDRGSGQPQHF
TRBJ1-2	NA	TRBV19	CASRDPTGAVYGYTF
TRBJ1-1	NA	TRBV7-9	CASSWPGGSTEAFF
TRBJ2-7	NA	TRBV7-3	CASSPSQAGGNYEQYF
TRBJ2-5	NA	TRBV9	CASSARGEQETQYF
TRBJ1-3	NA	TRBV19	CASSLAREAGNTIYF
TRBJ2-1	NA	TRBV30	CAWSRTGGRPTYNEQFF
TRBJ2-1	NA	TRBV7-3	CASSLSGRAWSYNEQFF
TRBJ2-3	NA	TRBV29-1	CSGTAGGTQYF
TRBJ1-2	NA	TRBV5-1	CASSTGQGPYGYTF
TRBJ1-3	few	TRBV24-1	CATSDRQGGAGNTIYF
TRBJ1-2	once	TRBV13	CASSPRGYGYTF